This T cell receptor beta chain was recovered during a study of blood T cell repertoires in COVID-19. Study as a whole: The samples span acute and convalescent COVID-19 from the United States, Italy and Spain. T cells, B-cell-depleted T cells, or PBMCs supplied cDNA or gDNA.

How the authors handled the data: The authors estimated nucleated cell counts from reference gene primer amplification. Profiling relied on immunoSEQ multiplex PCR, and the TCRdb table lists in-frame clones only, not all of them. V, J and clone size are taken as reported in that table, and D and trimming were inferred from the DNA itself. The repertoire has some 240,000 clones, about four fifths of them found once; the top ten carry over 8%. This clone was recorded only once. The CDR3 runs to 15 residues. V dropped 2 bases and J dropped 6 bases, with 17 bases sitting between them. Germline assignment: CDR1 SGHRS and CDR2 YFSETQ.

The clonotype comes from a woman at least 80 years old with acute or convalescent COVID-19. Material for sequencing was peripheral blood. The genes are TRBV5-1 and TRBJ1-2; D is possibly TRBD1 (6 bases). The CDR3 DNA is TGCGCCAGCAGCTTACTCCCAGGGACATTGAATGGCTACACCTTC. Translated: CASSLLPGTLNGYTF.